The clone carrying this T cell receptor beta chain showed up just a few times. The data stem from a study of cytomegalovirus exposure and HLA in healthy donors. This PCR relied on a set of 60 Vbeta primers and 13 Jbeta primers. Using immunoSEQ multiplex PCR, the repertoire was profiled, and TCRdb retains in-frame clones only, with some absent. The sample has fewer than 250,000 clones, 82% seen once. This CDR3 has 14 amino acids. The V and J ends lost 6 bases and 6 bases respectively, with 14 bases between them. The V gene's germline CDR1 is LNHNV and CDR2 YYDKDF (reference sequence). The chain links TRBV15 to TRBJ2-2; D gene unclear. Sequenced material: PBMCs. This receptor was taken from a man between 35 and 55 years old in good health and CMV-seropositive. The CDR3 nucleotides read TGTGCCACCAGTTTGGAGAGTCCCGCCGGGGAGCTGTTTTTT. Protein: CATSLESPAGELFF.